This T cell receptor (beta chain) was sequenced in a study of blood T cell repertoires in COVID-19. Study overall: The United States, Italy and Spain were the sources of the acute and convalescent COVID-19 samples. T cells, B-cell-depleted T cells, or PBMCs supplied cDNA or gDNA.

From germline, CDR1 is SGHVS and CDR2 FNYEAQ. The CDR3 sequence is 14 residues long. Trimming removed 6 bases at V and 4 bases at J, with 14 bases between. Authors' processing steps: Using reference gene primer amplification, nucleated cell counts were estimated. This table comes from immunoSEQ multiplex PCR, and its TCRdb copy is limited to in-frame clones, with some not included. V and J calls and clone size are as listed in that table; D and trimming were resolved from the DNA. The sample lists roughly 40,000 clones; approximately 88% were seen once. This sequence joins TRBV7-6 and TRBJ2-3; D ambiguous. The sequence derives from a human donor in a cohort sampled during active COVID-19. Sequencing was done on a sample of peripheral blood. In DNA form, the CDR3 reads TGTGCCAGCAGTCCCGTCGTGATAGCAGATACGCAGTATTTT. Translation: CASSPVVIADTQYF.